This TCR beta chain is from a study of cytomegalovirus exposure and HLA in healthy donors. Overall study findings and caveats: Reportedly, diagnosis of cytomegalovirus status by the classifier showed high specificity and sensitivity. In an earlier analysis, about 87% or about 30%: the productive usage of most TCR beta V segments.

With regard to this clone: Its cognate antigen is unknown.

13 Jbeta primers and 60 Vbeta primers were used for the PCR. In the source study's methods: In a later analysis, approximately 80 million unique TCR beta chains included roughly 11 million shared by two or more donors. Profiled with immunoSEQ multiplex PCR; TCRdb holds only in-frame clones, not every one. The DNA was the basis for D and trimming; V, J and clone size are from that table. There are some 150,000 clones in the sample; around 80% occur only once, and about a tenth lies in the top ten. Sequences were obtained from PBMCs. This receptor was identified in a man between 18 and 29 years old in good health and CMV-seropositive.

The CDR3 loop reads CASSQQGALPDTQYF. In DNA form, the CDR3 reads TGTGCCAGCAGCCAACAGGGGGCGCTTCCAGATACGCAGTATTTT. The chain uses TRBV11-1 and TRBJ2-3; TRBD1 matches 9 bases. CDR1 is SGHAT, CDR2 FQDESV, per germline (reference sequence). This CDR3 comprises 15 residues. V dropped 5 bases and J dropped 4; count of bases not matched to a gene: 7.